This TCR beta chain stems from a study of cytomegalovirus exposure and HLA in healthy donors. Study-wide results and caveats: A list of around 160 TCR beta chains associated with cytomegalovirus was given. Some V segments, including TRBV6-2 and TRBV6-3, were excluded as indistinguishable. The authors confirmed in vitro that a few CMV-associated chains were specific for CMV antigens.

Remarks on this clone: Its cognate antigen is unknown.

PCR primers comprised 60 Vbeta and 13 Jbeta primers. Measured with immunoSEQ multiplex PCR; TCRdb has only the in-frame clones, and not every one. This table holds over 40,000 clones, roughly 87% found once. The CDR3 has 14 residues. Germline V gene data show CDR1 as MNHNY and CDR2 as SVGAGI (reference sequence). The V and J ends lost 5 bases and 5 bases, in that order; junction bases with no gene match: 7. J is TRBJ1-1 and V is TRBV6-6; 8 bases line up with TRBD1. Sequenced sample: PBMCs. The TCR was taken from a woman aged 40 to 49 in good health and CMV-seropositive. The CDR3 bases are TGTGCCAGCAGTACAGGACAGGGAAGGACTGAAGCTTTCTTT. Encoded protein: CASSTGQGRTEAFF.